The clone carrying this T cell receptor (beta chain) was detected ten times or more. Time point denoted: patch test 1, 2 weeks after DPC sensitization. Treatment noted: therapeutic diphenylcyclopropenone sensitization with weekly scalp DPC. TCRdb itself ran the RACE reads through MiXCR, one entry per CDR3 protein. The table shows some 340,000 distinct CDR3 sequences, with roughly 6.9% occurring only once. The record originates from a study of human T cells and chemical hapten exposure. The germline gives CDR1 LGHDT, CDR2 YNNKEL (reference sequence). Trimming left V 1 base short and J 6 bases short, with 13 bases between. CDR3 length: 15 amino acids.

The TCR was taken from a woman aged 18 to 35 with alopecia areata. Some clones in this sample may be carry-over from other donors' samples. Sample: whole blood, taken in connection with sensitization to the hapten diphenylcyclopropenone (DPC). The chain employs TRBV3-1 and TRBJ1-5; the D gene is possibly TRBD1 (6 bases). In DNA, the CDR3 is TGTGCCAGCAGCCAAGGGACAGATGGGCCTCAGCCCCAGCATTTT. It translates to CASSQGTDGPQPQHF.